This section outlines one TCR beta chain sequence together with its context. Its antigen is as yet unknown. Measured with immunoSEQ multiplex PCR; TCRdb has only the in-frame clones, and not every one. The profile shows 7,500 to 10,000 clones, around nine tenths of them singletons. The entry originates in a study of graft-versus-host responses after intestinal transplantation. About the research overall: For about three years after anti-thymocyte globulin induction, all recipients took tacrolimus and steroids.

Overall study findings and caveats: Some patients had graft-donor T cell macrochimerism. In their allografts, the ratios of graft-versus-host to host-versus-graft T cell clones were high. Peak GvH clone levels in circulation were associated with early post-transplant HvG declines. Some GvH clones appeared in ileal mucosa or blood before recipient bone marrow.

The receptor comes from a human patient who received an intestinal transplant, so some T cells may come from the graft donor. The sample here was PBMCs, taken approximately 42 days after intestinal transplant.

CDR3 DNA sequence: TGTGCCAGCAGCTTATCCCGACAGGGGGCGGATGAAAAACTGTTTTTT. Its protein product is CASSLSRQGADEKLFF. V gene TRBV7-9 combines with J gene TRBJ1-4, with 10 bases fitting TRBD1. There are 16 residues in the CDR3. Germline V gene sequence: CDR1 SEHNR, CDR2 FQNEAQ (reference sequence). The trim removed 2 bases at V and 6 bases at J, leaving 6 bases unmatched.